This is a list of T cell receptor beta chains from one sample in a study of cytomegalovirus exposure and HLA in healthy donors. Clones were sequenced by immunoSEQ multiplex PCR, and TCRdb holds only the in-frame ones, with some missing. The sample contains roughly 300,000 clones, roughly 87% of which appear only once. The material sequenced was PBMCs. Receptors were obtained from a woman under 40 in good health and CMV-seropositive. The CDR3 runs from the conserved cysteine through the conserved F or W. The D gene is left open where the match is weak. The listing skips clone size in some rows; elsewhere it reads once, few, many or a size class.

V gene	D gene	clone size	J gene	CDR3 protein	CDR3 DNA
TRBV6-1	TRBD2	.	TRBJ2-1	CASSGLWTSGSNEQFF	TGTGCCAGCAGTGGCCTTTGGACTAGCGGGAGCAATGAGCAGTTCTTC
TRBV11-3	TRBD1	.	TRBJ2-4	CASSLGQGEVDIQYF	TGTGCCAGCAGCTTGGGACAGGGGGAGGTTGACATTCAGTACTTC
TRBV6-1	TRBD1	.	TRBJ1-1	CASSERTGGVSEAFF	TGTGCCAGCAGTGAACGTACAGGGGGCGTGAGTGAAGCTTTCTTT
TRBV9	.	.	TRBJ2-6	CASSVNVGANVLTF	TGTGCCAGCAGCGTAAATGTTGGGGCCAACGTCCTGACTTTC
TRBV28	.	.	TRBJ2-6	CASSLHQTEGESGANVLTF	TGTGCCAGCAGTCTTCACCAGACAGAGGGGGAATCTGGGGCCAACGTCCTGACTTTC
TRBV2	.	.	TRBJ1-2	CASSAGSYGYTF	TGTGCCAGCAGTGCCGGGTCCTATGGCTACACCTTC
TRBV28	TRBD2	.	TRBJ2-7	CASSFPGGAHEQYF	TGTGCCAGCAGTTTCCCGGGGGGGGCTCACGAGCAGTACTTC
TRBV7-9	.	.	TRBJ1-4	CASSLRGEKLFF	TGTGCCAGCAGCCTACGGGGTGAAAAACTGTTTTTT
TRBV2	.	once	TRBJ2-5	CASSGFLRETQYF	TGTGCCAGCAGTGGGTTCTTACGGGAGACCCAGTACTTC
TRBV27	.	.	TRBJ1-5	CASSLGASNQPQHF	TGTGCCAGCAGCTTAGGGGCAAGCAATCAGCCCCAGCATTTT
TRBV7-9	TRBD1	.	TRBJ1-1	CASSFTGDPNTEAFF	TGTGCCAGCAGCTTCACAGGGGACCCGAACACTGAAGCTTTCTTT
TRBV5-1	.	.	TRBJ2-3	CASSLDRPTDTQYF	TGCGCCAGCAGCTTGGACAGGCCAACAGATACGCAGTATTTT
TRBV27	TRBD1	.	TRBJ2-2	CASSLFPGTGQTGELFF	TGTGCCAGCAGTTTATTTCCCGGGACAGGCCAGACCGGGGAGCTGTTTTTT